The rows below give T cell receptor beta chains drawn from one sample of a study of blood T cell repertoires in COVID-19. Produced via immunoSEQ multiplex PCR; TCRdb's table is partial and in-frame only. Of about 50,000 clones in the sample, over 85% were seen once. Material for sequencing was peripheral blood. The receptors come from a human donor in a cohort sampled during active COVID-19. Each CDR3 is given with its conserved first and last residue. Fields, in order: J gene, V gene, CDR3 length, D gene, clone size, CDR3 DNA, CDR3 protein. The D gene is left open where the match is weak. Rows may omit the clone size; those that give it use once, few, many or a size class.

>TRBJ1-1|TRBV11-3|14|.|.
TGTGCCAGCAGCTTAGACGCCTGGGGGGCTGAAGCTTTCTTT
CASSLDAWGAEAFF
>TRBJ1-1|TRBV19|16|TRBD1|.
TGTGCCAGTAGTTCCCGGGACAGGGTTTTTGACACTGAAGCTTTCTTT
CASSSRDRVFDTEAFF
>TRBJ1-2|TRBV19|15|TRBD1|.
TGTGCCAGTAAACCGACGCAGGGGGGCGCGGGAGGCTACACCTTC
CASKPTQGGAGGYTF
>TRBJ2-7|TRBV3-1/TRBV3-2|18|TRBD2|.
TGTGCCAGCAGCCAGGGACTAGCGGGAGTGGGTAGGTCCTACGAGCAGTACTTC
CASSQGLAGVGRSYEQYF
>TRBJ2-5|TRBV7-2|15|TRBD1|.
TGTGCCAGCAGCTTAGGGGACAGGGTCCAAGAGACCCAGTACTTC
CASSLGDRVQETQYF
>TRBJ2-7|TRBV19|13|.|once
TGTGCCAGTAGTCGTGGGCCGTACTACGAGCAGTACTTC
CASSRGPYYEQYF
>TRBJ1-1|TRBV18|13|.|.
TGTGCCAGCACCCCTGGGAGGGTCTCTGAAGCTTTCTTT
CASTPGRVSEAFF
>TRBJ1-2|TRBV2|14|.|once
TGTGCCAGCAGTGAAGGGACAGCCGTCTATGGCTACACCTTC
CASSEGTAVYGYTF
>TRBJ2-6|TRBV11-3|18|.|.
TGTGCCAGCAGCTTCCACAGGGAAACTACGTCTGGGGCCAACGTCCTGACTTTC
CASSFHRETTSGANVLTF
>TRBJ2-3|TRBV12-3/TRBV12-4|12|.|.
TGTGCCAGCAGTCGGACTTGGGATACGCAGTATTTT
CASSRTWDTQYF
>TRBJ1-6|TRBV27|12|.|.
TGTGCCAGCAGGCAGAATAATTCACCCCTCCACTTT
CASRQNNSPLHF
>TRBJ2-1|TRBV9|16|TRBD2|.
TGTGCCAGCAGCGTAGAGATAGCGGGAGTAGGTGATGAGCAGTTCTTC
CASSVEIAGVGDEQFF
>TRBJ2-5|TRBV5-4|17|TRBD2|.
TGTGCCAGCAGCTTGGGACTAGCGGGACCCCGAGGGCAGACCCAGTACTTC
CASSLGLAGPRGQTQYF
>TRBJ1-6|TRBV11-2|16|TRBD1|.
TGTGCCAGCAGCACGGACAGGGCGGCCCTCAGATCACCCCTCCACTTT
CASSTDRAALRSPLHF
>TRBJ2-7|TRBV7-8|15|TRBD2|.
TGTGCCAGCAGCTTAGGGCTAGCGGCCTCCTACGAGCAGTACTTC
CASSLGLAASYEQYF
>TRBJ1-5|TRBV7-8|15|.|.
TGTGCCAGCAGCTTAGAAAGGGGTATCAATCAGCCCCAGCATTTT
CASSLERGINQPQHF
>TRBJ1-5|TRBV7-9|14|.|.
TGTGCCAGCAGCCCGGTCGGGTCAGGGCAGCCCCAGCATTTT
CASSPVGSGQPQHF
>TRBJ1-2|TRBV29-1|12|.|.
TGCAGCGTTGAGGGGCAGGGGTATGGCTACACCTTC
CSVEGQGYGYTF
>TRBJ2-3|TRBV2|14|.|.
TGTGCCAGCAGTGACCCTCGACTCACAGATACGCAGTATTTT
CASSDPRLTDTQYF
>TRBJ1-6|TRBV7-9|14|TRBD1|.
TGTGCCAGCAGCTCGACAGGGAACGGGGCACCCCTCCACTTT
CASSSTGNGAPLHF
>TRBJ2-1|TRBV27|15|TRBD2|once
TGTGCCAGCAGTTTAATGGCGGGGGTATACAATGAGCAGTTCTTC
CASSLMAGVYNEQFF
>TRBJ1-4|TRBV5-4|15|.|once
TGTGCCAGCAGCTTGGGGGGGGGTGCTAATGAAAAACTGTTTTTT
CASSLGGGANEKLFF
>TRBJ1-2|TRBV5-1|14|.|.
TGCGCCAGCAGCTTCTCTACAGGGAACTATGGCTACACCTTC
CASSFSTGNYGYTF
>TRBJ1-5|TRBV4-1|15|TRBD1|.
TGCGCCAGCAGCGGAACCGGGACAGGGGGTCAGCCCCAGCATTTT
CASSGTGTGGQPQHF
>TRBJ1-3|TRBV6-5|15|.|few
TGTGCCAGCAGCCCCGACAGGTACTCTGGAAACACCATATATTTT
CASSPDRYSGNTIYF
>TRBJ1-2|TRBV7-9|15|.|.
TGTGCCAGCAGCTTATCATCGGAGCCCCGGGTGGGCTACACCTTC
CASSLSSEPRVGYTF
>TRBJ2-5|TRBV7-3|15|TRBD2|.
TGTGCCAGCAGCTTAATGGCTAGCGGGAGGGAGACCCAGTACTTC
CASSLMASGRETQYF
>TRBJ1-4|TRBV2|15|TRBD1|.
TGTGCCAGCAAGAGACAGGGAACGGCTAATGAAAAACTGTTTTTT
CASKRQGTANEKLFF
>TRBJ1-3|TRBV4-1|18|.|.
TGCGCCAGCAGCCAAGATGGCCTCCAACAGGGCTCCCGAAACACCATATATTTT
CASSQDGLQQGSRNTIYF
>TRBJ1-2|TRBV18|14|.|.
TGTGCCAGCTCCCCAATGGGGAGGGGAGGTGGCTACACCTTC
CASSPMGRGGGYTF
>TRBJ1-2|TRBV9|15|.|.
TGTGCCAGCAGCGTAAGGGGGGGATCTACCTATGGCTACACCTTC
CASSVRGGSTYGYTF
>TRBJ2-4|TRBV7-9|19|TRBD1|.
TGTGCCAGCAGCCTCCGTTACCGGACAGGCCAGGATGCCAAAAACATTCAGTACTTC
CASSLRYRTGQDAKNIQYF
>TRBJ1-1|TRBV18|11|.|.
TGTGCCAGCTCCCCCTGGGAGGGAGCTTTCTTT
CASSPWEGAFF
>TRBJ2-1|TRBV7-2|17|TRBD2|.
TGTGCCAGCTTGAAATGGGTTAGCGGGAGTGGGGACAATGAGCAGTTCTTC
CASLKWVSGSGDNEQFF
>TRBJ1-1|TRBV6-5|13|.|.
TGTGCCAGCAGTCCTGTATCGAACACTGAAGCTTTCTTT
CASSPVSNTEAFF
>TRBJ2-3|TRBV7-6|18|TRBD2|.
TGTGCCAGCAGCCCTAACACCGGGACTAGCGCTAGCACAGATACGCAGTATTTT
CASSPNTGTSASTDTQYF
>TRBJ1-4|TRBV11-2|14|TRBD1|.
TGTGCCAGCAACTTGACAGGGGGAAGAGAAAAACTGTTTTTT
CASNLTGGREKLFF
>TRBJ1-2|TRBV18|13|.|.
TGTGCCAGCTCACCATTCCAAAACTATGGCTACACCTTC
CASSPFQNYGYTF
>TRBJ2-7|TRBV6-6|12|TRBD2|.
TGTGCCAGCAATAGCGGGAGAGGTGAGCAGTACTTC
CASNSGRGEQYF
>TRBJ1-2|TRBV14|13|TRBD1|once
TGTGCCAGCAGCCCACAGGGGAACTATGGCTACACCTTC
CASSPQGNYGYTF
>TRBJ2-7|TRBV19|15|TRBD2|.
TGTGCCAGTAGTATAGGAGGAGCGGGAGGGCCTGAGCAGTACTTC
CASSIGGAGGPEQYF
>TRBJ2-5|TRBV2|15|TRBD2|once
TGTGCCAGCAATGGGGCTAGCGGGAGGCAAGAGACCCAGTACTTC
CASNGASGRQETQYF
>TRBJ1-1|TRBV6-5|14|TRBD1|.
TGTGCCAGCAGTCTCGGACAGGGAGGCACTGAAGCTTTCTTT
CASSLGQGGTEAFF
>TRBJ2-7|TRBV15|15|.|once
TGTGCCACCAGCAGAGGAGGGCCCAACTCCTACGAGCAGTACTTC
CATSRGGPNSYEQYF
>TRBJ1-5|TRBV7-6|13|.|.
TGTGCCAGCAGCTTAGAAGGAGGTCAGCCCCAGCATTTT
CASSLEGGQPQHF
>TRBJ1-1|TRBV15|15|.|.
TGTGCCACCAGCAGAGACGGGAGGGGATTCACTGAAGCTTTCTTT
CATSRDGRGFTEAFF
>TRBJ2-6|TRBV19|19|TRBD1|.
TGTGCCAGTAGTATTCGTTCGGCGATACAGGGGGCTGGGGCCAACGTCCTGACTTTC
CASSIRSAIQGAGANVLTF
>TRBJ1-1|TRBV2|16|TRBD1|.
TGTGCCAGCAGCGTTACAGGGGGCACGTCGCCGACTGAAGCTTTCTTT
CASSVTGGTSPTEAFF
>TRBJ2-5|TRBV7-2|13|.|.
TGTGCCAGCAGCTTAAATCCTTCGGAGACCCAGTACTTC
CASSLNPSETQYF
>TRBJ2-1|TRBV28|14|TRBD1|.
TGTGCCAGCGACTCCGGGACAGGGGGCCTCGTCCGGTTCTTC
CASDSGTGGLVRFF
>TRBJ2-6|TRBV19|16|TRBD1|.
TGTGCCAGCGTACAGGGGGCGGGTTCTGGGGCCAACGTCCTGACTTTC
CASVQGAGSGANVLTF
>TRBJ2-2|TRBV9|13|TRBD1|.
TGTGCCAGCAGCGACAGGGGCACCGGGGAGCTGTTTTTT
CASSDRGTGELFF
>TRBJ1-1|TRBV12-3/TRBV12-4|12|.|.
TGTGCCAGCAGTTTAGAGTACAGTGAAGCTTTCTTT
CASSLEYSEAFF
>TRBJ1-2|TRBV7-9|14|TRBD1|.
TGTGCCAGCAGAGAAACAGGGGGCTCGAGTGGCTACACCTTC
CASRETGGSSGYTF
>TRBJ2-5|TRBV19|15|.|.
TGTGCCAGTAGTATAGTTGGAGGGGGCGAAGAGACCCAGTACTTC
CASSIVGGGEETQYF
>TRBJ1-1|TRBV7-9|14|TRBD1|.
TGTGCCAGCAGCCCTAATTCAGGGGGGACTGAAGCTTTCTTT
CASSPNSGGTEAFF
>TRBJ2-7|TRBV7-9|12|.|.
TGTGCCAGCAGCTTGGCCCATAACGAGCAGTACTTC
CASSLAHNEQYF
>TRBJ2-2|TRBV20-1|17|TRBD2|.
TGCAGTGCTAGTCCTAGAAGGACTAGCGGGAGGACCGGGGAGCTGTTTTTT
CSASPRRTSGRTGELFF
>TRBJ2-1|TRBV27|17|TRBD2|.
TGTGCCAGCAGTCTCGCGACTAGCGGGAGGGCCAAGTATGAGCAGTTCTTC
CASSLATSGRAKYEQFF
>TRBJ1-1|TRBV19|14|TRBD1|.
TGTGCCAGTAGTAGGTGGACAGGGGGCACTGAAGCTTTCTTT
CASSRWTGGTEAFF